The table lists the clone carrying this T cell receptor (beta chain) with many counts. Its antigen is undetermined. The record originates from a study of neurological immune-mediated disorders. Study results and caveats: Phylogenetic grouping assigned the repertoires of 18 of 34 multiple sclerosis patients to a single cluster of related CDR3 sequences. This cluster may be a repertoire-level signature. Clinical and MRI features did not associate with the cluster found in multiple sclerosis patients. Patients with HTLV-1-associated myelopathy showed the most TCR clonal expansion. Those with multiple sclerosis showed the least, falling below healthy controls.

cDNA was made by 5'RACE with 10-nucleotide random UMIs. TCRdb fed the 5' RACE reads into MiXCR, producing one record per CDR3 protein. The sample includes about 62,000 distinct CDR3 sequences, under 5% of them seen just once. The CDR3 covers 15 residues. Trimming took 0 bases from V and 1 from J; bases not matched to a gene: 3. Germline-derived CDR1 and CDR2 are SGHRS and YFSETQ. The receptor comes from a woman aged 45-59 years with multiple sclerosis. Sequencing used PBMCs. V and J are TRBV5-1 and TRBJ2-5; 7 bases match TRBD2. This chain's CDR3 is CASSLAPGGQETQYF. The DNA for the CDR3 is TGCGCCAGCAGCTTGGCCCCGGGGGGCCAAGAGACCCAGTACTTC.